This TCR beta chain was obtained from a study of T-cell reconstitution after alpha-beta-depleted transplantation in children listed by TCRdb under 2016. With respect to the entire study: Using TCR repertoire profiling, the study followed T-cell immune reconstitution in a quantitative way in children after TCRalphabeta/CD19-depleted allogeneic hematopoietic cell transplantation.

The library was built by means of PCR. Data came from an Illumina HiSeq 2500. Molecular barcoding was employed in the preparation of TCR libraries, with unique molecular identifiers being used to normalize TCRbeta repertoire quantification. TCRdb trimmed the raw reads at Q25, called clones with MiXCR and kept productive beta chains. CDR3 protein sequences are deduplicated, and each keeps its most common genes and DNA. Within this sample are some 400,000 distinct CDR3 sequences, with around 21% of them counted one time only. The ten largest make up about 3.8% of the sample. Cut back by 6 bases and 3 bases, the V and J ends lie 12 bases apart. Sequences SQVTM (CDR1) and ANQGSEA (CDR2) are obtained from the germline V gene. Counted from cysteine to phenylalanine, this CDR3 has 13 amino acids. Kept here is only the CDR3 DNA, which spans 39 bases and is read in frame from base 1. This clonotype appeared many times. Which antigen it targets is not known. Base quality data are lacking; no much larger clone is found one base away.

The source is a human donor who donated a stem cell graft to a child with acute myeloid leukemia. Sequences were derived from PBMCs from the stem cell graft donor, sampled from the stem cell graft. The receptor chain draws on TRBV29-1 and TRBJ2-1; the D gene is perhaps TRBD1, on 5 matching bases. The bases read TGCAGCGTCATGACAGATAACTACAATGAGCAGTTCTTC. Translated, this is CSVMTDNYNEQFF.